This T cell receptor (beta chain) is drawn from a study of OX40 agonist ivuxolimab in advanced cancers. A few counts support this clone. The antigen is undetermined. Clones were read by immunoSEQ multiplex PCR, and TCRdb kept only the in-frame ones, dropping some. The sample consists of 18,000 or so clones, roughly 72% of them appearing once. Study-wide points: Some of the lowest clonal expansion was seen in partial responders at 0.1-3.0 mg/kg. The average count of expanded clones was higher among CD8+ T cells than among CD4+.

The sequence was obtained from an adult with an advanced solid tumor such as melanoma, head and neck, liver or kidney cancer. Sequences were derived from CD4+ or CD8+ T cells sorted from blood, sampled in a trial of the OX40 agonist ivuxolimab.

The CDR3 DNA reads as TGTGCCAGCAGGACAGCCTACAATGAGCAGTTCTTC. This encodes CASRTAYNEQFF. V gene TRBV27 combines with J gene TRBJ2-1; D might be TRBD1 (5 bases). The germline CDR1 and CDR2 sequences are MNHEY and SMNVEV (reference sequence). The CDR3 has 12 residues. Trimming stripped 6 bases from V and 2 bases from J, with 5 bases between.